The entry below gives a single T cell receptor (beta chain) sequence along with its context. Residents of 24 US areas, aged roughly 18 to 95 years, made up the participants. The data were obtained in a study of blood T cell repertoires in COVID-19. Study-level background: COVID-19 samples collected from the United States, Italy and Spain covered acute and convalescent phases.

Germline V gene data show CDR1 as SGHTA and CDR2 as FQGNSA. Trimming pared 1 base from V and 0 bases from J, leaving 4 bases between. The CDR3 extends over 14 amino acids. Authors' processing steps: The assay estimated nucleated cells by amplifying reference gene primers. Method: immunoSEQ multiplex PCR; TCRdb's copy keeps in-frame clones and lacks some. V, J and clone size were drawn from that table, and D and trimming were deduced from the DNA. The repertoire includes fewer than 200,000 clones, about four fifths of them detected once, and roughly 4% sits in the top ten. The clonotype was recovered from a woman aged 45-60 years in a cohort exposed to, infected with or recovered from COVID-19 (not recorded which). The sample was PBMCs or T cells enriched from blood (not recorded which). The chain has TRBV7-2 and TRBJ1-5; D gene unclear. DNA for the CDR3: TGTGCCAGCAGCTTAGATCATAGCAATCAGCCCCAGCATTTT. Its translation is CASSLDHSNQPQHF.